The 6 T cell receptor beta chains reported below all come from one sample, sequenced in a study of T-cell reconstitution after alpha-beta-depleted transplantation in children (dated by TCRdb to about 2016). The library was produced with PCR. Sequencing was performed on an Illumina HiSeq 2500. To normalize quantification of the TCRbeta repertoire, the TCR libraries were built with molecular barcoding that relied on unique molecular identifiers. TCRdb reprocessing: public reads trimmed at Q25 with fastp, clones called with MiXCR, in-frame beta chains kept. Every distinct CDR3 protein forms one entry, paired with its most common genes and DNA. This sample has 670,000 or so distinct CDR3 sequences in its table, and about 12% of those were observed once. In total, the top ten clones hold 0.79% of the sample. The sample's treatment or condition label, in plain terms: allogeneic hematopoietic cell transplantation with graft depleted of TCRalphabeta T cells and CD19 B cells.

Sequenced here: PBMCs, sampled before TCRalphabeta/CD19-depleted stem cell transplant. These receptor sequences come from a girl aged 2-9 years with congenital amegakaryocytic thrombocytopenia, due to receive a stem cell transplant.

This clonotype was seen ten or more times. The V gene is TRBV5-6, the J gene TRBJ2-6; D gene unclear. There are 15 residues in the CDR3. The V gene's germline CDR1 is SGHDT and CDR2 YYEEEE. V was cut by 3 bases and J by 0 bases, with 7 bases left in between. Here the CDR3 reads CASSYIGSGANVLTF. Here the CDR3 DNA reads TGTGCCAGCAGCTATATAGGCTCTGGGGCCAACGTCCTGACTTTC.

The chain has TRBV5-1 and TRBJ2-3; D uncertain. The germline V and J ends were trimmed by 0 bases and 5 bases, with 10 bases remaining between them. The CDR3 has 14 amino acids. CDR1 is SGHRS and CDR2 is YFSETQ in the germline V gene. In DNA, the CDR3 is TGCGCCAGCAGCTTGGGGAGCCTCGGAGATACGCAGTATTTT. Translating it yields CASSLGSLGDTQYF.

This sequence joins TRBV11-1 and TRBJ2-1, with D possibly called TRBD1 or TRBD2 (6 bases each). The CDR3 totals 15 residues. V lost 4 bases, J lost 5 bases, and 15 bases lay in between. Germline CDR1 and CDR2: SGHAT and FQDESV (reference sequence). The CDR3 here is CASSSAGGGDNEQFF. The DNA for the CDR3 is TGTGCCAGCAGCTCCGCCGGGGGCGGAGACAATGAGCAGTTCTTC. Supplemented by reference TRBV11-1 and TRBJ2-1, the full variable domain reads EAEVAQSPRYKITEKSQAVAFWCDPISGHATLYWYRQILGQGPELLVQFQDESVVDDSQLPKDRFSAERLKGVDSTLKIQPAELGDSAMYLCASSSAGGGDNEQFFGPGTRLTVL.

This clonotype was detected a few times. The rearrangement links TRBV7-2 to TRBJ2-2; D is unresolved. Trimming shortened V by 5 bases and J by 5 bases, and 9 bases separated the two germline ends. CDR1 and CDR2 from the germline V gene are SGHTA and FQGNSA. The CDR3 extends over 13 amino acids. The DNA of the CDR3 is TGTGCCAGCAGCCGCAGCCAGACCGGGGAGCTGTTTTTT. As protein: CASSRSQTGELFF. The whole variable domain, filled in from reference TRBV7-2 and TRBJ2-2, reads GAGVSQSPSNKVTEKGKDVELRCDPISGHTALYWYRQSLGQGLEFLIYFQGNSAPDKSGLPSDRFSAERTGGSVSTLTIQRTQQEDSAVYLCASSRSQTGELFFGEGSRLTVL.

This clonotype was detected only a few times. The chain's CDR3 is CASRGLPNTEAFF. The CDR3 coding sequence is TGCGCCAGCAGAGGGCTTCCGAACACTGAAGCTTTCTTT. The gene calls are TRBV5-1 and TRBJ1-1; D call uncertain. V was clipped by 5 bases and J by 1 base, with 9 bases between them. The CDR3 has 13 amino acids. Germline V gene sequence: CDR1 SGHRS, CDR2 YFSETQ.

The chain is built from TRBV11-2 and TRBJ2-5, with D uncertain. The CDR3 covers 15 residues. With 2 bases removed from V and 2 bases from J, the gap between germline ends came to 12 bases. The V gene's germline CDR1 is SGHAT and CDR2 FQNNGV. The CDR3 bases are TGTGCCAGCAGCTTATATTATAGCACTCAAGAGACCCAGTACTTC. It codes for CASSLYYSTQETQYF.